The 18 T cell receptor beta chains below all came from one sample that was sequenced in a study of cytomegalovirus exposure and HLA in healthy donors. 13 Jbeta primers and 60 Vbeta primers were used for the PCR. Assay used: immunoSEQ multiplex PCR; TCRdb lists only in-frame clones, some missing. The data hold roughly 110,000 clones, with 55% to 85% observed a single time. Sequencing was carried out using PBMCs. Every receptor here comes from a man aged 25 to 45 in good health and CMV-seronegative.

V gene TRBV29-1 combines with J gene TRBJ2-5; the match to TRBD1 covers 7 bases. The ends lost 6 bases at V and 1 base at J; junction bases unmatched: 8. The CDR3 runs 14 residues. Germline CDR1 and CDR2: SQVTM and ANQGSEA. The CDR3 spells CSVTRTGRQETQYF. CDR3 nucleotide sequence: TGCAGCGTCACTCGGACAGGCCGCCAAGAGACCCAGTACTTC.

CDR3 loop: CASTEIAGATSYEQYF. CDR3 sequence (DNA): TGTGCCAGCACCGAAATAGCGGGGGCCACCTCCTACGAGCAGTACTTC. The chain has TRBV7-8 and TRBJ2-7, with 9 positions matching TRBD2. V was pared by 7 bases and J by 0 bases, with 10 bases of the junction left unmatched. Germline CDR1 SGHVS, CDR2 FQNEAQ. This CDR3 is 16 amino acids long.

The CDR3 nucleotides are TGTGCCAGCAGCTCAGGGGGAGGCCGCTACGAGCAGTACTTC. Translated: CASSSGGGRYEQYF. This rearrangement joins TRBV11-2 to TRBJ2-7; D possibly corresponds to TRBD1 (7 bases). In germline, CDR1 is SGHAT, CDR2 FQNNGV. CDR3 size: 14 residues. Trimming shortened V by 4 bases and J by 3 bases, and 13 bases separated the two germline ends. Complete variable domain (other parts from reference TRBV11-2 and TRBJ2-7): EAGVAQSPRYKIIEKRQSVAFWCNPISGHATLYWYQQILGQGPKLLIQFQNNGVVDDSQLPKDRFSAERLKGVDSTLKIQPAKLEDSAVYLCASSSGGGRYEQYFGPGTRLTVT.

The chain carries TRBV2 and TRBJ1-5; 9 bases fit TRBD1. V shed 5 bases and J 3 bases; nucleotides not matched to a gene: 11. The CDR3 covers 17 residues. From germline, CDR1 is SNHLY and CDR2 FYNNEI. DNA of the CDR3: TGTGCCAGCAGTAGGAGGACAGGGGCCTTAACCAATCAGCCCCAGCATTTT. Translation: CASSRRTGALTNQPQHF.

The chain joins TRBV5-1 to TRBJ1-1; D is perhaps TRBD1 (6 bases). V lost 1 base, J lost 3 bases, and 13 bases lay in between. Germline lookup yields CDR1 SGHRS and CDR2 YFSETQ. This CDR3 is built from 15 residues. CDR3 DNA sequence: TGCGCCAGCAGCTTGTGGGGGGGGCTAGACACTGAAGCTTTCTTT. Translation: CASSLWGGLDTEAFF.

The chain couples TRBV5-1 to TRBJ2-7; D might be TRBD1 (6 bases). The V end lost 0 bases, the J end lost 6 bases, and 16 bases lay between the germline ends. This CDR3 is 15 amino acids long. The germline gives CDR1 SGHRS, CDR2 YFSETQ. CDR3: CASSLAGVEDSEQYF. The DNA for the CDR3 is TGCGCCAGCAGCTTGGCCGGGGTGGAGGACAGCGAGCAGTACTTC. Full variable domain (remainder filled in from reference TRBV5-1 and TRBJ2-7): KAGVTQTPRYLIKTRGQQVTLSCSPISGHRSVSWYQQTPGQGLQFLFEYFSETQRNKGNFPGRFSGRQFSNSRSEMNVSTLELGDSALYLCASSLAGVEDSEQYFGPGTRLTVT.

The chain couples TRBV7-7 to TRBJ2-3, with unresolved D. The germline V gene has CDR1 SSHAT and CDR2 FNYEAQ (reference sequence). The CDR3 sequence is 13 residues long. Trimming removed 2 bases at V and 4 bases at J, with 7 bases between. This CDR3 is CASSLNPADTQYF. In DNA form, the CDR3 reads TGTGCCAGCAGCTTAAATCCCGCAGATACGCAGTATTTT.

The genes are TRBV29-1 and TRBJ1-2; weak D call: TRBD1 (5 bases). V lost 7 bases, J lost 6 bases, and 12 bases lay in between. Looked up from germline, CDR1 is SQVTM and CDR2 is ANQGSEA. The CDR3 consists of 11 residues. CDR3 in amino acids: CSGGPGDGYTF. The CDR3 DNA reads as TGCAGCGGGGGCCCGGGGGATGGCTACACCTTC. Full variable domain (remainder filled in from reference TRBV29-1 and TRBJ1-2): SAVISQKPSRDICQRGTSLTIQCQVDSQVTMMFWYRQQPGQSLTLIATANQGSEATYESGFVIDKFPISRPNLTFSTLTVSNMSPEDSSIYLCSGGPGDGYTFGSGTRLTVV.

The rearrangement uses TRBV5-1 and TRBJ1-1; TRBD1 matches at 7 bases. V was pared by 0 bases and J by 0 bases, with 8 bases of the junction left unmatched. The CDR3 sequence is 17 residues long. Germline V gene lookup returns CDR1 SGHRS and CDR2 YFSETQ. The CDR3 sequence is CASSLARRDRMNTEAFF. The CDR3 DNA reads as TGCGCCAGCAGCTTGGCGCGACGGGACAGAATGAACACTGAAGCTTTCTTT.

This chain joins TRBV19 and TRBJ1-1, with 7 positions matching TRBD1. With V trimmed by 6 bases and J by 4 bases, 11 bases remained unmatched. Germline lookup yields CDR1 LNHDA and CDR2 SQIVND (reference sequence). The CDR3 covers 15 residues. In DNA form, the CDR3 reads TGTGCCAGTAGAGCCTACAGGGGCAGGGGCACTGAAGCTTTCTTT. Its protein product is CASRAYRGRGTEAFF. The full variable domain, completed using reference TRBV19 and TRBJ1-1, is DGGITQSPKYLFRKEGQNVTLSCEQNLNHDAMYWYRQDPGQGLRLIYYSQIVNDFQKGDIAEGYSVSREKKESFPLTVTSAQKNPTAFYLCASRAYRGRGTEAFFGQGTRLTVV.

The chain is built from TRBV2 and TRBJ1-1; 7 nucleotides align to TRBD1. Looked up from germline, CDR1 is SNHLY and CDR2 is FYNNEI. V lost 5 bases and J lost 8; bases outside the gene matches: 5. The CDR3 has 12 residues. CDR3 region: CASSNDRVEAFF. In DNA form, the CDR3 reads TGTGCCAGCAGTAACGACAGGGTGGAAGCTTTCTTT. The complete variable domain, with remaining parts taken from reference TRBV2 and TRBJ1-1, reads EPEVTQTPSHQVTQMGQEVILRCVPISNHLYFYWYRQILGQKVEFLVSFYNNEISEKSEIFDDQFSVERPDGSNFTLKIRSTKLEDSAMYFCASSNDRVEAFFGQGTRLTVV.

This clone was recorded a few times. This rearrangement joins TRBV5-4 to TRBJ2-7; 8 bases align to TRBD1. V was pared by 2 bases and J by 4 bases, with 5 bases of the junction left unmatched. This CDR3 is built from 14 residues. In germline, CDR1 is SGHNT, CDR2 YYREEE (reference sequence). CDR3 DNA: TGTGCCAGCAGCTTAGGACAGGGATTTTACGAGCAGTACTTC. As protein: CASSLGQGFYEQYF.

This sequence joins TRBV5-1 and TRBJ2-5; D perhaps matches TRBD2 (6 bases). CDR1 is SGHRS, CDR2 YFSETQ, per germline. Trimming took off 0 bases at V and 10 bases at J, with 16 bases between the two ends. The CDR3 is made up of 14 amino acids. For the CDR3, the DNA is TGCGCCAGCAGCTTGGAGGCAGGAGGGGACTTCCAGTACTTC. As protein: CASSLEAGGDFQYF.

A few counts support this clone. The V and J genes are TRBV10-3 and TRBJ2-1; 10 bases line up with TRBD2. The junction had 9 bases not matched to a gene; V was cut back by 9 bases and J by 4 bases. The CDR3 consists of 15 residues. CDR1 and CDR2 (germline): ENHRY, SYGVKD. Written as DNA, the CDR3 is TGTGCCATTCGCTCGACTAGCGGGCGTTACAATGAGCAGTTCTTC. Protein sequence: CAIRSTSGRYNEQFF.

For the CDR3, the DNA is TGCAGCGTTGCGACAGGGCTTTCAGATACGCAGTATTTT. This codes for CSVATGLSDTQYF. This chain joins TRBV29-1 and TRBJ2-3; 7 nucleotides agree with TRBD1. This CDR3 spans 13 amino acids. Per germline, CDR1 SQVTM and CDR2 ANQGSEA. V was clipped by 4 bases and J by 4 bases; unmatched bases: 5.

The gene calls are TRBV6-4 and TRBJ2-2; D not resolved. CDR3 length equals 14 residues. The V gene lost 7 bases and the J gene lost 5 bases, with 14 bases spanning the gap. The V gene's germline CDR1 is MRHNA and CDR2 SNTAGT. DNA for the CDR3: TGTGCCAGCAAGGCGACTCAACAAACCGGGGAGCTGTTTTTT. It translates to CASKATQQTGELFF.

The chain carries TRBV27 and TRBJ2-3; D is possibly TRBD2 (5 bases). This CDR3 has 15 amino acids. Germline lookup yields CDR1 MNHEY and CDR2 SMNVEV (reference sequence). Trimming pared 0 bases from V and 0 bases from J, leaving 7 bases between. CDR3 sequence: CASSLSGESTDTQYF. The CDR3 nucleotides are TGTGCCAGCAGTTTATCCGGGGAAAGCACAGATACGCAGTATTTT.

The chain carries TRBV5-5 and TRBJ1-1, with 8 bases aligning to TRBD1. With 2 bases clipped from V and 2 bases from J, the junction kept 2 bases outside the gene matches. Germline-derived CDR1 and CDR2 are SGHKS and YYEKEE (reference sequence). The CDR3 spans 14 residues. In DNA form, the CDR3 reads TGTGCCAGCAGCTTCGGACAGGGAAACACTGAAGCTTTCTTT. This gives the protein CASSFGQGNTEAFF.